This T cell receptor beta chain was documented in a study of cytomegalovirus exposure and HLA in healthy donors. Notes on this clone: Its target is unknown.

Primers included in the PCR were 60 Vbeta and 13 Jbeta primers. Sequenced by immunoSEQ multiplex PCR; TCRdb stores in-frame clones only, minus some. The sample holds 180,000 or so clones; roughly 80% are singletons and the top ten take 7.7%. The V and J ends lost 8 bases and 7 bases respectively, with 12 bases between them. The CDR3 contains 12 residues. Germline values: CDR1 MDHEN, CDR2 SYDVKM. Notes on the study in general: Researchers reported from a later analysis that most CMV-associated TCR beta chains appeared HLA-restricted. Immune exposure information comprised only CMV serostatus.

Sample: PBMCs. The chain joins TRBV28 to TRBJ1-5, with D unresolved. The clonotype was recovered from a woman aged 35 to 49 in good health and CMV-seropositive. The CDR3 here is CASFGDRQPQHF. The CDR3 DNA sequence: TGTGCCAGCTTCGGGGATCGGCAGCCCCAGCATTTT.